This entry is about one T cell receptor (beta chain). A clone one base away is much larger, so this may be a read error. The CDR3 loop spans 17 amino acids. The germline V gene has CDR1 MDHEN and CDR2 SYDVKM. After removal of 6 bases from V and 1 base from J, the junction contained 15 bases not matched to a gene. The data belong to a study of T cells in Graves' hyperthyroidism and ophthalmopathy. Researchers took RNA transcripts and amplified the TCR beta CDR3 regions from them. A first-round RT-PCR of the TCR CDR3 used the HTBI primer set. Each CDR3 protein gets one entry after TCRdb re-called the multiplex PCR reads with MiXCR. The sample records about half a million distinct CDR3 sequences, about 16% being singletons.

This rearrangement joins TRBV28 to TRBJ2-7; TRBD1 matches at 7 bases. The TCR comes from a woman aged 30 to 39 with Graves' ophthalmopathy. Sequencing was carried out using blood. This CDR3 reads CASSRPPGQHESYEQYF. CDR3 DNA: TGTGCCAGCAGCCGACCGCCGGGACAGCATGAATCCTACGAGCAGTACTTC.